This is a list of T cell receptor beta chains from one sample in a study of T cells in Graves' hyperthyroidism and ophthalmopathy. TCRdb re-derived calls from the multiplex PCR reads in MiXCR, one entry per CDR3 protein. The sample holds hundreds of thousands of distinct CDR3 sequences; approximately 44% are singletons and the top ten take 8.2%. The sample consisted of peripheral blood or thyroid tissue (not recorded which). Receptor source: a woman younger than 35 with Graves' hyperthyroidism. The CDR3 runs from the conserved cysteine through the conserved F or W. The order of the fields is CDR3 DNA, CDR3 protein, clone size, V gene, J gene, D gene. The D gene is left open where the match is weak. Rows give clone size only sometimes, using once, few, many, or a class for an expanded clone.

TGTGCCAGCGGCAGACAGGGTGGAACTAATGAAAAACTGTTTTTT,CASGRQGGTNEKLFF,many,TRBV2,TRBJ1-4,TRBD1
TGTGCCAGCAGTGAAGCCTACACTGAAGCCTTCTTT,CASSEAYTEAFF,once,TRBV5-1,TRBJ1-1,.
TGTGCCAGCAGAGCAGGGGATGGCTATGGCTACACCTTC,CASRAGDGYGYTF,.,TRBV2,TRBJ1-2,.
TGTGCCAGCAGCCGAGGACAGGACAATCAGCCCCAGCATTTT,CASSRGQDNQPQHF,many,TRBV7-9,TRBJ1-5,TRBD1
TGTGCCAGCAGCTTAGGTACTAGTGGGCTGGGTAGCAACGAGCAGTACTTC,CASSLGTSGLGSNEQYF,.,TRBV11-2,TRBJ2-7,.
TGTGCTAGTGGACCCACCCCACAAGAGACCCAGTACTTC,CASGPTPQETQYF,.,TRBV12-5,TRBJ2-5,.
TGTGCCAGCATGTACAGCCTGAACACTGAAGCTTTCTTT,CASMYSLNTEAFF,.,TRBV7-2,TRBJ1-1,.
TGTGCCGCCAGTGATTTGCAGGGGGATGCGAATGGCTACACCTTC,CAASDLQGDANGYTF,.,TRBV24-1,TRBJ1-2,TRBD1
TGTGCCAGCAGTGGGAGGGAGGGCTATGGCTACACCTTC,CASSGREGYGYTF,.,TRBV2,TRBJ1-2,.
TGTGCCAGCAGCCAAGATTTTGGCTACGAGCAGTACTTC,CASSQDFGYEQYF,few,TRBV7-9,TRBJ2-7,.
TGTGCCAGCAGAAACCGGGCCCAGGGCGAAAAACTGTTTTTT,CASRNRAQGEKLFF,.,TRBV7-2,TRBJ1-4,.
TGTGCCAGCAGCCGGACAGGGGGAGTTGGTTCACCCCTCCACTTT,CASSRTGGVGSPLHF,few,TRBV2,TRBJ1-6,TRBD1
TGTGCCAGCAGCAAAGGGGGACTCCTATATTCACCCCTCCACTTT,CASSKGGLLYSPLHF,.,TRBV21-1,TRBJ1-6,.
TGTGCCAGCAGCCAAGGGGGACCAGATACGCAGTATTTT,CASSQGGPDTQYF,.,TRBV7-3,TRBJ2-3,.
TGTGCCAGCAGCTTAGTCCGCGGACAGATTCGTAATTCACCCCTCCACTTT,CASSLVRGQIRNSPLHF,many,TRBV7-8,TRBJ1-6,.
TGTGCCAGCAGTCCGAGGACGGGAGTAACCTACGAGCAGTACTTC,CASSPRTGVTYEQYF,.,TRBV10-3,TRBJ2-7,.
TGTGCCAGCAGCGACCCGGATAAGCGGGGATCTAACTATGGCTACACCTTC,CASSDPDKRGSNYGYTF,.,TRBV7-9,TRBJ1-2,.
TGCAGCTTGCCTTCGACCAGACAAGAGACCCAGTACTTC,CSLPSTRQETQYF,.,TRBV29-1,TRBJ2-5,.
TGCGCCAGCAGCCAGGAGGATATGACCACTGAAGCCTTCTTT,CASSQEDMTTEAFF,.,TRBV5-1,TRBJ1-1,.
TGTGCCAGCAGCTCCTACGACCAGGAAGGTCGCGAAAAACTGTTTTTT,CASSSYDQEGREKLFF,.,TRBV7-9,TRBJ1-4,.
TGTGCCAGCAGCTGGACAGGGCAAGAGACCCAGTACTTC,CASSWTGQETQYF,many,TRBV2,TRBJ2-5,TRBD1
TGTGCCAGCAGTGGAGGCCAGGGGGGAGAGACCCAGTACTTC,CASSGGQGGETQYF,.,TRBV7-8,TRBJ2-5,.
TGTGCCAGCACCACCAGTCGAGAATGGGACACTGAAGCTTTCTTT,CASTTSREWDTEAFF,.,TRBV11-2,TRBJ1-1,.
TGTGCCAGCACCGGACCCTACGAGCAGTACTTC,CASTGPYEQYF,once,TRBV6-1,TRBJ2-7,.
TGTGCCAGCAGCCATGCGGGGACTACCTACTACGAGCAGTACTTC,CASSHAGTTYYEQYF,.,TRBV7-9,TRBJ2-7,TRBD2
TGTGCCAGCAGTCGGACAGGGGAGTATGGCTACACCTTC,CASSRTGEYGYTF,.,TRBV25-1,TRBJ1-2,TRBD1
TGCGCCAGCAGCCAAGTGTGGGCAGGGAGCACAGATACGCAGTATTTT,CASSQVWAGSTDTQYF,.,TRBV7-3,TRBJ2-3,.
TGCAGTGCGTCCAGCGGGGGGACTGGAAACACCATATATTTT,CSASSGGTGNTIYF,.,TRBV20-1,TRBJ1-3,.
TGTGCCAGCAGCCGCTGGGACAAAAGGACGGGGTGGGGCTACACCTTC,CASSRWDKRTGWGYTF,few,TRBV9,TRBJ1-2,.
TGTGCCAGCAGCCGACCACTGACCACAGGGTACAATCAGCCCCAGCATTTT,CASSRPLTTGYNQPQHF,.,TRBV10-3,TRBJ1-5,.
TGTGCCAGCAGTCCCGGGACAGGGGCGTCAAGCAATCAGCCCCAGCATTTT,CASSPGTGASSNQPQHF,.,TRBV2,TRBJ1-5,TRBD1